This is a list of T cell receptor beta chains from one sample in a study of blood T cell repertoires in COVID-19. TCRdb's copy holds only in-frame clones and misses some; the assay was immunoSEQ multiplex PCR. The sample records more than 200,000 clones, about 80% being singletons. The source material was peripheral blood. These receptor sequences come from a woman between 40 and 55 years old with active or convalescent COVID-19. The CDR3 runs from the conserved cysteine through the conserved F or W. Fields, in order: clone size, D gene, V gene, J gene, CDR3 DNA, CDR3 protein. A D gene is named only where the DNA matches it firmly. The listing skips clone size in some rows; elsewhere it reads once, few, many or a size class.

clone_size: -
d_call: TRBD1
v_call: TRBV19
j_call: TRBJ1-2
cdr3_nt: TGTGCCAGTACGAGTCAGGGGGGCGGGTACACCTTC
cdr3_aa: CASTSQGGGYTF

clone_size: -
d_call: -
v_call: TRBV7-8
j_call: TRBJ2-6
cdr3_nt: TGTGCCAGCAGCCCTCCCAGGTCTGGGGCCAACGTCCTGACTTTC
cdr3_aa: CASSPPRSGANVLTF

clone_size: -
d_call: -
v_call: TRBV3-1/TRBV3-2
j_call: TRBJ1-2
cdr3_nt: TGTGCCAGCAGCCAGGGGGTCTTACAGGGCTATGGCTACACCTTC
cdr3_aa: CASSQGVLQGYGYTF

clone_size: -
d_call: TRBD1
v_call: TRBV7-2
j_call: TRBJ1-4
cdr3_nt: TGTGCCAGCAGCTTAGGAGGGAACAGGGGACACCTGAAACTGTTTTTT
cdr3_aa: CASSLGGNRGHLKLFF

clone_size: -
d_call: -
v_call: TRBV7-2
j_call: TRBJ2-3
cdr3_nt: TGTGCCAGCAGCTTAGGGCAGGGGTCTTTCACAGATACGCAGTATTTT
cdr3_aa: CASSLGQGSFTDTQYF

clone_size: -
d_call: -
v_call: TRBV9
j_call: TRBJ2-7
cdr3_nt: TGTGCCAGCAGCGAAGGGGCAGCGTTTGGAGAGCAGTACTTC
cdr3_aa: CASSEGAAFGEQYF

clone_size: -
d_call: TRBD1
v_call: TRBV3-1/TRBV3-2
j_call: TRBJ1-5
cdr3_nt: TGTGCCAGCAGCCAAGCCGGACAGGCGGTTCAGCCCCAGCATTTT
cdr3_aa: CASSQAGQAVQPQHF

clone_size: -
d_call: TRBD1
v_call: TRBV28
j_call: TRBJ2-6
cdr3_nt: TGTGCCAGCACAAGGACAGGGGTCCTCTCTGGGGCCAACGTCCTGACTTTC
cdr3_aa: CASTRTGVLSGANVLTF

clone_size: -
d_call: -
v_call: TRBV28
j_call: TRBJ2-3
cdr3_nt: TGTGCCAGCAGTCCCCCTTCCGCGGATACGCAGTATTTT
cdr3_aa: CASSPPSADTQYF

clone_size: -
d_call: -
v_call: TRBV11-2
j_call: TRBJ2-3
cdr3_nt: TGTGCCAGCAGACGTAGAGATACGCAGTATTTT
cdr3_aa: CASRRRDTQYF

clone_size: -
d_call: -
v_call: TRBV11-2
j_call: TRBJ1-2
cdr3_nt: TGTGCCAGCAGCTCATCAGGCTATGGCTACACCTTC
cdr3_aa: CASSSSGYGYTF

clone_size: -
d_call: TRBD2
v_call: TRBV19
j_call: TRBJ2-5
cdr3_nt: TGTGCCAGTAGTCATCAGCGGGAGGGAGGGGAGACCCAGTACTTC
cdr3_aa: CASSHQREGGETQYF

clone_size: -
d_call: -
v_call: TRBV5-1
j_call: TRBJ1-3
cdr3_nt: TGCGCCAGCAGCTTTGCAGGGGGAAACACCATATATTTT
cdr3_aa: CASSFAGGNTIYF

clone_size: few
d_call: -
v_call: TRBV6-4
j_call: TRBJ1-6
cdr3_nt: TGTGCCAGCAGTGACCTAGGCTCGGGATCACCCCTCCACTTT
cdr3_aa: CASSDLGSGSPLHF

clone_size: -
d_call: TRBD2
v_call: TRBV24-1
j_call: TRBJ2-2
cdr3_nt: TGTGCCACCAGTGATCTTAGCGGGGGAAACACCGGGGAGCTGTTTTTT
cdr3_aa: CATSDLSGGNTGELFF